The 8 T cell receptor beta chains presented below share a single source sample, sequenced in a study of T cells after yellow fever vaccination. MiXCR, run by TCRdb on the 5' RACE reads, gives a single entry per CDR3 protein. This table has roughly 310,000 distinct CDR3 sequences, 8.7% appearing once. Sequenced material: PBMCs, taken on the day of the first yellow fever vaccination. Source of these receptors: a man between 18 and 35 years old who received the YFV17D yellow fever vaccine.

This clonotype was seen ten or more times. The chain uses TRBV24-1 and TRBJ2-5, with a tentative D call TRBD1 (5 bases). The CDR3 consists of 14 residues. From germline, CDR1 is KGHDR and CDR2 SFDVKD. Trimming shortened V by 5 bases and J by 2 bases, and 11 bases separated the two germline ends. The CDR3 DNA reads as TGTGCCACCAGTGGCAGGGATCGGCAAGAGACCCAGTACTTC. Translated, it gives CATSGRDRQETQYF.

This clonotype has more than one count but fewer than ten. The rearrangement uses TRBV7-8 and TRBJ2-2; no clear D gene. Trimming took off 0 bases at V and 1 base at J, with 3 bases between the two ends. The CDR3 is made up of 14 amino acids. CDR1 and CDR2 from the germline V gene are SGHVS and FQNEAQ. CDR3 bases: TGTGCCAGCAGCTTAGCAAGGAACACCGGGGAGCTGTTTTTT. Translating it yields CASSLARNTGELFF.

CDR3 bases: TGTGCCAGCAGACTCTTGGGCCAAGAGACCCAGTACTTC. Residues: CASRLLGQETQYF. The rearrangement links TRBV27 to TRBJ2-5; D call uncertain. Between the trimmed V and J ends, which lost 6 bases and 1 base, there was a span of 9 bases. The CDR3 totals 13 residues. Germline V gene lookup returns CDR1 MNHEY and CDR2 SMNVEV (reference sequence).

This clonotype was seen ten or more times. The DNA for the CDR3 is TGTGCCAGCAGCGGACGACAGCTAGATACGCAGTATTTT. Protein sequence: CASSGRQLDTQYF. The chain has TRBV11-2 and TRBJ2-3; TRBD1 is a possible D gene (5 bases). Germline V gene sequence: CDR1 SGHAT, CDR2 FQNNGV. This CDR3 has 13 amino acids. V lost 5 bases and J 5 bases, leaving 11 bases between the germline ends.

As concerns this clonotype: Compared with germline, one end of the junction differs, possibly owing to a read error. The chain combines TRBV7-2 with TRBJ1-2; maybe TRBD1 (5 bases). The length of the CDR3 is 12 residues. CDR1 is SGHTA, CDR2 FQGNSA, per germline. This CDR3 is CASSRTWGLQNF. The DNA of the CDR3 is TGTGCCAGCAGCCGAACCTGGGGACTGCAGAACTTC.

This chain joins TRBV4-2 and TRBJ2-1; 7 bases are shared with TRBD2. The ends lost 0 bases at V and 1 base at J; junction bases unmatched: 3. The V gene's germline CDR1 is LGHNA and CDR2 YNFKEQ. This CDR3 contains 16 residues. The CDR3 loop reads CASSQEGGGSYNEQFF. DNA of the CDR3: TGTGCCAGCAGCCAAGAGGGGGGGGGATCCTACAATGAGCAGTTCTTC.

V gene TRBV5-4 combines with J gene TRBJ2-3; 8 bases align to TRBD2. The CDR3 is made up of 15 amino acids. The V gene's germline CDR1 is SGHNT and CDR2 YYREEE (reference sequence). J was trimmed by 4 bases and V by 2 bases; bases with no gene match: 6. The CDR3 spells CASSFILAGPDTQYF. CDR3 DNA: TGTGCCAGCAGCTTCATTTTAGCGGGACCAGATACGCAGTATTTT.

J is TRBJ2-1 and V is TRBV15; 9 bases fit TRBD2. The V gene's germline CDR1 is LNHNV and CDR2 YYDKDF (reference sequence). V lost 0 bases, J lost 4 bases, and 4 bases stayed unmatched. The CDR3 runs to 16 residues. The CDR3 spells CATSRDFSGGYNEQFF. DNA for the CDR3: TGTGCCACCAGCAGAGATTTTAGCGGGGGTTACAATGAGCAGTTCTTC.